This T cell receptor (beta chain) was found in a study of T cells in Graves' hyperthyroidism and ophthalmopathy. CDR1 MDHEN and CDR2 SYDVKM come from the germline V gene. The CDR3 sequence is 14 residues long. The junction had 3 bases not matched to a gene; V was cut back by 8 bases and J by 2 bases. Researchers took RNA transcripts and amplified the TCR beta CDR3 regions from them. HTBI primers drove first-round RT-PCR of the TCR CDR3. TCRdb passed the multiplex PCR reads through MiXCR, listing each CDR3 protein once. The sample holds around 450,000 distinct CDR3 sequences; around 13% are singletons and the top ten take 5.3%.

Sequencing input: blood. The rearrangement joins TRBV28 to TRBJ2-5; 12 bases line up with TRBD2. This clonotype was obtained from a woman under 30 with Graves' hyperthyroidism. For the CDR3, the DNA is TGTGCCAGCCGGACTAGCGGGGATCAAGAGACCCAGTACTTC. As protein: CASRTSGDQETQYF.